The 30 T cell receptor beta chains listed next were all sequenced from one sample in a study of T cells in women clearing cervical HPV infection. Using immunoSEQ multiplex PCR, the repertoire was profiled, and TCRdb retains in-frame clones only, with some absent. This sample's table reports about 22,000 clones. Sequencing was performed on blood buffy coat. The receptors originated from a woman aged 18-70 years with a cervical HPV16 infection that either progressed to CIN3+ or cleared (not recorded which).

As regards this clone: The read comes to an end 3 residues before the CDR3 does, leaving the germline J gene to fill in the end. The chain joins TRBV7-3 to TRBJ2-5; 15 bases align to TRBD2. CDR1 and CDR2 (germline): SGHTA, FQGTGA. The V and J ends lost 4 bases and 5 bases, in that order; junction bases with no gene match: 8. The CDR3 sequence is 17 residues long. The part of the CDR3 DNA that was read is TGTGCCAGCAGCTCTCGGACTAGCGGGGGGGCCGGGGAGACC. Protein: CASSSRTSGGAGET. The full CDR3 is CASSSRTSGGAGETQYF.

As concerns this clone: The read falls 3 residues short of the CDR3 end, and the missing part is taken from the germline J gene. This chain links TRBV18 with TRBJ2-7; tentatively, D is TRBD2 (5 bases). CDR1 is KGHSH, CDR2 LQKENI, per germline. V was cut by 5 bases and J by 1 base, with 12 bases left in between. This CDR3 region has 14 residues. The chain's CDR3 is CASSSNLASYEQYF. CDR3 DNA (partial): TGTGCCAGCTCATCAAACCTAGCTTCCTACGAG.

Partial CDR3 DNA: TGCAGCGTCAGGGGGCGTGTCACAGATACG. Residues: CSVRGRVTDT. The entire CDR3 reads CSVRGRVTDTQYF. The chain links TRBV29-1 to TRBJ2-3; 8 nucleotides match TRBD1. The read comes to an end 3 residues before the CDR3 does, leaving the germline J gene to fill in the end. The CDR3 covers 13 residues. The ends lost 6 bases at V and 2 bases at J; junction bases unmatched: 4. The germline V gene has CDR1 SQVTM and CDR2 ANQGSEA.

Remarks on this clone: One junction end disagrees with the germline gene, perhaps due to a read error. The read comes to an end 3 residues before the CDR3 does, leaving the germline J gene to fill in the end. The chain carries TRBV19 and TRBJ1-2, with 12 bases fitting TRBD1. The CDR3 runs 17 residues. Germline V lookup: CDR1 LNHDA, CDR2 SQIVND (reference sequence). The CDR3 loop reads CASSSGTGGSSKYGYTF. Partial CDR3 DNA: TGTGCCAGTAGTTCCGGGACAGGGGGCTCCTCTAAGTATGGC.

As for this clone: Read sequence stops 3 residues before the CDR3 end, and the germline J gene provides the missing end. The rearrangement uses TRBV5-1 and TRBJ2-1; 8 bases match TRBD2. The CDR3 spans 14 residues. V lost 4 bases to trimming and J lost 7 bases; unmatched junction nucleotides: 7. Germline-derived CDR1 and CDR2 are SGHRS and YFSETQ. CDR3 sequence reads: CASSLQGLENEQFF. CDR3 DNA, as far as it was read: TGCGCCAGCAGCCTACAGGGACTAGAGAATGAG.

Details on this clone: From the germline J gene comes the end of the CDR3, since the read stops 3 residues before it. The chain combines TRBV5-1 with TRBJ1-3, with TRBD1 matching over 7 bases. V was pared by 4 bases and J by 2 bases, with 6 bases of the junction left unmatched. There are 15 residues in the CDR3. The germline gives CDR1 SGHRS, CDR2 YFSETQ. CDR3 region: CASSQPDRTGNTIYF. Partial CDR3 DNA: TGCGCCAGCAGCCAACCGGACAGGACTGGAAACACC. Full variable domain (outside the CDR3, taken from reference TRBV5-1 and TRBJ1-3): KAGVTQTPRYLIKTRGQQVTLSCSPISGHRSVSWYQQTPGQGLQFLFEYFSETQRNKGNFPGRFSGRQFSNSRSEMNVSTLELGDSALYLCASSQPDRTGNTIYFGEGSWLTVV.

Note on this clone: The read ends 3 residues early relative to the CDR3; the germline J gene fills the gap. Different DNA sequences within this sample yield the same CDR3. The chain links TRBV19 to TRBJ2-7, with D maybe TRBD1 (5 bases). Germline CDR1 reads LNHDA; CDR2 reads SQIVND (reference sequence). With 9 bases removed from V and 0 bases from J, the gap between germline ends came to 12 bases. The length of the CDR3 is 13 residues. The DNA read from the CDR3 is TGTGCCAGCAGTGTACAGGACTCCTACGAG. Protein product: CASSVQDSYE. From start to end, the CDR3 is CASSVQDSYEQYF.

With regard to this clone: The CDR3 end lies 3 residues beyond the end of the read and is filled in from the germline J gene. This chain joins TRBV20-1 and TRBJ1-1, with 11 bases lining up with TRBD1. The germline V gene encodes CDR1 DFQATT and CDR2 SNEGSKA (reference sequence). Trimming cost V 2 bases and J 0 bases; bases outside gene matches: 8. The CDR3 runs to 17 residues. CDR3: CSARILGTGGLNTEAFF. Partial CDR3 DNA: TGCAGTGCTAGAATCCTCGGGACAGGGGGTCTGAACACTGAA.

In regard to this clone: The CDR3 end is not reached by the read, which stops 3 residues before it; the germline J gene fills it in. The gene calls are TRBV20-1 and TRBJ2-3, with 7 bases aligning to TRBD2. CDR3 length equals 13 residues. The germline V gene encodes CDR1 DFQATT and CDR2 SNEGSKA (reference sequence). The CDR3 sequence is CSARGGSNQPQYF. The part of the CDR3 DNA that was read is TGCAGTGCCCGGGGAGGGAGCAATCAGCCG.

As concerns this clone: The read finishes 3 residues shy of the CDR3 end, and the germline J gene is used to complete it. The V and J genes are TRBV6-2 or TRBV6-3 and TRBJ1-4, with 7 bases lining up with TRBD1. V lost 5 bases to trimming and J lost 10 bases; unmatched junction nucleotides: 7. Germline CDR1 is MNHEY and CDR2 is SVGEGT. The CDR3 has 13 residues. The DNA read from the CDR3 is TGTGCCAGCAGTACAGGGGAATACGGAAAA. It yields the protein CASSTGEYGK. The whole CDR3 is CASSTGEYGKLFF.

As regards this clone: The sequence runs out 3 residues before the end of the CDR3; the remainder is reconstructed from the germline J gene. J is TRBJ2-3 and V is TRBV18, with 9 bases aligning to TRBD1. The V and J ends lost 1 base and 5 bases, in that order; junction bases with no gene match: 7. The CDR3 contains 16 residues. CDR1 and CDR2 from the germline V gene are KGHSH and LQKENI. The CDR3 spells CASSPLGTGTLDTQYF. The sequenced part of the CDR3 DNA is TGTGCCAGCTCACCACTCGGGACAGGGACCCTAGATACG.

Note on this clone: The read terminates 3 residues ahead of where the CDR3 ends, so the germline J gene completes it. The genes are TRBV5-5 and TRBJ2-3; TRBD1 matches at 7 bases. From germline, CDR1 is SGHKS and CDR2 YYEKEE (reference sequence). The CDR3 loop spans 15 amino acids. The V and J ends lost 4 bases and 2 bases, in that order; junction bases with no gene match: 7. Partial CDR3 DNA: TGTGCCAGCAGCCAGAGGGGACAGATCACAGATACG. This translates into CASSQRGQITDT. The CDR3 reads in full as CASSQRGQITDTQYF.

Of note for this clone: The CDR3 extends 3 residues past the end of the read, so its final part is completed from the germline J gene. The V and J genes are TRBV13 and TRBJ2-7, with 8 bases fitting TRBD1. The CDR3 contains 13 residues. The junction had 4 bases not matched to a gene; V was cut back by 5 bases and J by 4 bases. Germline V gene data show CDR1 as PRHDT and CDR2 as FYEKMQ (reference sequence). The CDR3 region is CASSRQGRYEQYF. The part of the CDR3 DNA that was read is TGTGCCAGCAGCCGACAGGGGCGGTACGAG.

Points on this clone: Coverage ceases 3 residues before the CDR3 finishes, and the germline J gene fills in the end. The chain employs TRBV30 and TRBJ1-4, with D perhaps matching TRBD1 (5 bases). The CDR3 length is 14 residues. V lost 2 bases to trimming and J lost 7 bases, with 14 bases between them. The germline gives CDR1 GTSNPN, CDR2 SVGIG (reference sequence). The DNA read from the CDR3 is TGTGCCTGGAGTAGACAGCAGTTAGGTGAAAAA. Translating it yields CAWSRQQLGEK. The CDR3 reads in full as CAWSRQQLGEKLFF.

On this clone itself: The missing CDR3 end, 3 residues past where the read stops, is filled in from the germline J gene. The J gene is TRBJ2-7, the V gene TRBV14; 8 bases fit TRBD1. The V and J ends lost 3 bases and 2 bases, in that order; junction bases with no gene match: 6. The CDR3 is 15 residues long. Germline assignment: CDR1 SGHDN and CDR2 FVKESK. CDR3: CASSQGQAETYEQYF. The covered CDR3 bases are TGTGCCAGCAGCCAGGGACAGGCTGAAACCTACGAG.

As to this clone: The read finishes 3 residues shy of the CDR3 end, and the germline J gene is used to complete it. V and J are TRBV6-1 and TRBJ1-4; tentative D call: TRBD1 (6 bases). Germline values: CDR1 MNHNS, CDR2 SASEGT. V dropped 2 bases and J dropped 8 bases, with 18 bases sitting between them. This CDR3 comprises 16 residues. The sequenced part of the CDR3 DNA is TGTGCCAGCAGTGAACAGGGGTTTGGCGTGAGGGAAAAA. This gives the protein CASSEQGFGVREK. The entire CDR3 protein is CASSEQGFGVREKLFF.

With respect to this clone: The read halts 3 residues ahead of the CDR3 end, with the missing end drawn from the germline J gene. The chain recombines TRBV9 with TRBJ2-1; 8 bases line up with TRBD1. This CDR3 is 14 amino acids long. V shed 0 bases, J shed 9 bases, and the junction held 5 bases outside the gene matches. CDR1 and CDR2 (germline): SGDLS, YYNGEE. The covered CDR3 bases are TGTGCCAGCAGCGTAGCGCAGGGGGCGGGTGAG. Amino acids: CASSVAQGAGE. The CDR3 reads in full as CASSVAQGAGEQFF.

CDR3 DNA (partial): TGCGCCAGCAGTTACTCCCAAGAGACC. It yields the protein CASSYSQET. The full CDR3 reads CASSYSQETQYF. This chain links TRBV5-1 with TRBJ2-5; no clear D gene. The read stops 3 residues short of the end of the CDR3; the missing end is completed from the germline J gene. V lost 5 bases and J 1 base, leaving 6 bases between the germline ends. Germline V gene sequence: CDR1 SGHRS, CDR2 YFSETQ. The CDR3 loop spans 12 amino acids.

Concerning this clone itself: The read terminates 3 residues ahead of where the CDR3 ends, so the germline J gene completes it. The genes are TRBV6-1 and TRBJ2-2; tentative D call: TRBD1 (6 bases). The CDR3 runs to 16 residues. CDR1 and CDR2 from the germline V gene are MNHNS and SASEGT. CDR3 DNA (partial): TGTGCCAGCAGTGAAGCGGAGCCAGGGGCTAATGAAAAG. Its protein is CASSEAEPGANEK. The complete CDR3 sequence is CASSEAEPGANEKLFF.

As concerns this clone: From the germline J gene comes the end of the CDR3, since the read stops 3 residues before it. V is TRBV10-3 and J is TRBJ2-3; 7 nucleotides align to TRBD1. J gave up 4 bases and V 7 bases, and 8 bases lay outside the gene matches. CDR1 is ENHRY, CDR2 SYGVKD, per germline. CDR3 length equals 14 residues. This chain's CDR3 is CAITQGQQPDTQYF. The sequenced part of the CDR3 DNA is TGTGCCATCACCCAGGGACAGCAACCAGATACG.

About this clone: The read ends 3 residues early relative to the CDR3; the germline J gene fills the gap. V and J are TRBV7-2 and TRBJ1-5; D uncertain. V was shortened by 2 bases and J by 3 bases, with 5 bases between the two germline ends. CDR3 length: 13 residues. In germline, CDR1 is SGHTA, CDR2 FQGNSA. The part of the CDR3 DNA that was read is TGTGCCAGCAGCTTAAGCTACAATCAGCCC. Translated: CASSLSYNQP. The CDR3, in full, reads CASSLSYNQPQHF. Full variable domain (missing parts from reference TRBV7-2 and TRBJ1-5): GAGVSQSPSNKVTEKGKDVELRCDPISGHTALYWYRQSLGQGLEFLIYFQGNSAPDKSGLPSDRFSAERTGGSVSTLTIQRTQQEDSAVYLCASSLSYNQPQHFGDGTRLSIL.

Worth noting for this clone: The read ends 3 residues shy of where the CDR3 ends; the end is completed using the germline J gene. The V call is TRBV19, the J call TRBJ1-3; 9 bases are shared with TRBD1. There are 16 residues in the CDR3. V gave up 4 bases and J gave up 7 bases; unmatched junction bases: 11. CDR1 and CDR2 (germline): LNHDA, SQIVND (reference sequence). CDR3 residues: CASSTPGTGIGNTIYF. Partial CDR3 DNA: TGTGCCAGTAGTACCCCCGGGACAGGGATCGGCAACACC.

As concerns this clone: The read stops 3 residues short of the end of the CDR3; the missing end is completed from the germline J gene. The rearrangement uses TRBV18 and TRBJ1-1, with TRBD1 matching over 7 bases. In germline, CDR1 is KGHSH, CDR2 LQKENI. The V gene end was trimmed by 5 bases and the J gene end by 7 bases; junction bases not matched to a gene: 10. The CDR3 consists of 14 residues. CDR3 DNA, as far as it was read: TGTGCCAGCTCATCCGACAGGGTGCAAGGTGAA. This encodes CASSSDRVQGE. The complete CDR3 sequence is CASSSDRVQGEAFF.

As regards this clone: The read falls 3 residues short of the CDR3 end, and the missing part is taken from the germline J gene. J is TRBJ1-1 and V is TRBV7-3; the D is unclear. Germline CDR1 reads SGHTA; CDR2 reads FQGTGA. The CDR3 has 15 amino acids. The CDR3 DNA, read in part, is TGTGCCAGCAGCTTAACCCGGCTAGGTAAAGATACG. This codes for CASSLTRLGKDT. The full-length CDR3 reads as CASSLTRLGKDTAFF.

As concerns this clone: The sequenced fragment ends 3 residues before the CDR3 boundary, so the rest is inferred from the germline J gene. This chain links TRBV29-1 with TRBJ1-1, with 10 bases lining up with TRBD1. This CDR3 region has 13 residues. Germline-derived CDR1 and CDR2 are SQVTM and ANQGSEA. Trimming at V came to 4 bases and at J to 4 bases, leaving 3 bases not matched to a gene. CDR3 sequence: CSVGDRGGTEAFF. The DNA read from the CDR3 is TGCAGCGTTGGGGACAGGGGTGGCACTGAA.

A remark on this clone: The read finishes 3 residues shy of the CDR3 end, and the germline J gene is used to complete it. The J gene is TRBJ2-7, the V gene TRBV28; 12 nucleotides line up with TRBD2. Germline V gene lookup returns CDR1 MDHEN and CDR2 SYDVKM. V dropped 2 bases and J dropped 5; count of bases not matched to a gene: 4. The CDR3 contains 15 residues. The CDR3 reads CASSLATSGSNEQYF. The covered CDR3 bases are TGTGCCAGCAGTTTAGCGACTAGCGGGAGCAACGAG.

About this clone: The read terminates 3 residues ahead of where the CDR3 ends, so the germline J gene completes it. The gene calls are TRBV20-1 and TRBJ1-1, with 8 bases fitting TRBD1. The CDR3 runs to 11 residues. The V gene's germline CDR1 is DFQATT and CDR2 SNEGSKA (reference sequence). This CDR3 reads CSAERQGRAFF. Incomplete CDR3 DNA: TGCAGTGCAGAGAGACAGGGGCGA.

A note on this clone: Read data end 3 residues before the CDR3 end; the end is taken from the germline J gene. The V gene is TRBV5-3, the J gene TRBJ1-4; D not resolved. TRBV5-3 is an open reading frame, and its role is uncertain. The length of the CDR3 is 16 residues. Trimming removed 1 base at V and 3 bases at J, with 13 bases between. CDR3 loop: CARSLSATPPNEKLFF. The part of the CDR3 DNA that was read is TGTGCCAGAAGCTTGAGCGCGACTCCCCCTAATGAAAAA.

The CDR3 is CASSLAPRTSETGYGYTF. The sequenced part of the CDR3 DNA is TGCGCCAGCAGCTTGGCCCCTCGCACCAGCGAAACGGGCTATGGC. The chain employs TRBV5-1 and TRBJ1-2, with D unresolved. The CDR3 end is not reached by the read, which stops 3 residues before it; the germline J gene fills it in. This CDR3 comprises 18 residues. V was shortened by 0 bases and J by 4 bases, with 22 bases between the two germline ends. CDR1 and CDR2 from the germline V gene are SGHRS and YFSETQ.

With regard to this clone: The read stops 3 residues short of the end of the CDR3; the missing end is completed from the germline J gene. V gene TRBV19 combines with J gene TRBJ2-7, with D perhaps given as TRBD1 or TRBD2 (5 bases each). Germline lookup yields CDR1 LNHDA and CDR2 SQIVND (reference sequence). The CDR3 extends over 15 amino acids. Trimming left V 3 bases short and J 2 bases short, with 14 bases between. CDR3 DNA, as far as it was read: TGTGCCAGTAGTATCTTGGGAGACAGAGCCTACGAG. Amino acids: CASSILGDRAYE. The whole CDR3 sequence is CASSILGDRAYEQYF.